This T cell receptor beta chain was captured in a study of blood T cell repertoires in COVID-19. Study-wide context: From the United States, Italy and Spain came samples of acute and convalescent COVID-19. Sample material is recorded as cDNA or gDNA derived from T cells, B-cell-depleted T cells, or PBMCs.

The CDR3 loop spans 14 amino acids. Germline V gene lookup returns CDR1 SNHLY and CDR2 FYNNEI. Trimming removed 3 bases at V and 0 bases at J, with 9 bases between. Original processing methods: Estimates of nucleated cell counts were drawn from the amplification of reference gene primers. This table comes from immunoSEQ multiplex PCR, and its TCRdb copy is limited to in-frame clones, with some not included. V and J calls and clone size come straight from that table; D and trimming were deduced from the DNA. The sample has some 46,000 clones, over 75% seen once. The V call is TRBV2, the J call TRBJ2-7; D is uncertain. The sample comprised peripheral blood. This clonotype was obtained from a man over 45 with acute or convalescent COVID-19. The CDR3 protein is CASSDWYTSYEQYF. The DNA for the CDR3 is TGTGCCAGCAGTGACTGGTACACCTCCTACGAGCAGTACTTC.